This passage covers 9 T cell receptor beta chains from one sample sequenced in a study of PD-L1 blockade in urothelial cancer. Method: immunoSEQ multiplex PCR; TCRdb's copy keeps in-frame clones and lacks some. The sample shows some 79,000 clones, about 81% of them seen only once. The sequencing here drew on PBMCs, taken around atezolizumab (anti-PD-L1) treatment. Receptor source: an older man with urothelial cancer.

About this clone itself: It may be a read error: a sequence one base away is much more abundant. The chain recombines TRBV6-5 with TRBJ2-1; the D gene is possibly TRBD1 (5 bases). This CDR3 is built from 13 residues. Trimming removed 6 bases at V and 6 bases at J, with 12 bases between. The V gene's germline CDR1 is MNHEY and CDR2 SVGAGI. The CDR3 nucleotides are TGTGCCAGCAGAAAGACAGAGGTCAATGAGCAGTTCTTC. Translated, it gives CASRKTEVNEQFF.

The rearrangement links TRBV7-9 to TRBJ1-1, with TRBD1 identical over 7 bases. In germline, CDR1 is SEHNR, CDR2 FQNEAQ (reference sequence). Unmatched junction bases numbered 7, after V lost 5 bases and J lost 4 bases. This CDR3 spans 14 amino acids. CDR3 sequence (DNA): TGTGCCAGCAGCCAAGACAGGGAGTCCACTGAAGCTTTCTTT. This sequence encodes CASSQDRESTEAFF.

V is TRBV5-1 and J is TRBJ2-3; 14 bases are a match to TRBD2. Per germline, CDR1 SGHRS and CDR2 YFSETQ. V gave up 4 bases and J gave up 6 bases; unmatched junction bases: 4. The CDR3 runs to 15 residues. As DNA, the CDR3 is TGCGCCAGCAGCCAGACTAGCGGGGGGGCGGATACGCAGTATTTT. Its translation: CASSQTSGGADTQYF.

The genes are TRBV9 and TRBJ2-1; TRBD2 matches 8 bases. Germline CDR1 is SGDLS and CDR2 is YYNGEE. V shed 1 base, J shed 5 bases, and the junction held 8 bases outside the gene matches. This CDR3 is built from 16 residues. The CDR3 sequence: CASSVNSGGPDNEQFF. Written as DNA, the CDR3 is TGTGCCAGCAGCGTAAACAGCGGGGGACCGGACAATGAGCAGTTCTTC.

The chain joins TRBV15 to TRBJ1-2; 12 nucleotides line up with TRBD1. This CDR3 contains 14 residues. V gave up 4 bases and J gave up 6 bases; unmatched junction bases: 3. Germline CDR1 is LNHNV and CDR2 is YYDKDF (reference sequence). This CDR3 is CATSTGTGGDGYTF. The CDR3 DNA is TGTGCCACCAGCACTGGGACAGGGGGCGATGGCTACACCTTC. The variable domain in full, with the rest retrieved from reference TRBV15 and TRBJ1-2, is DAMVIQNPRYQVTQFGKPVTLSCSQTLNHNVMYWYQQKSSQAPKLLFHYYDKDFNNEADTPDNFQSRRPNTSFCFLDIRSPGLGDTAMYLCATSTGTGGDGYTFGSGTRLTVV.

The chain uses TRBV2 and TRBJ2-1, with 7 bases matching TRBD2. This CDR3 spans 13 amino acids. Germline trimming cut 8 bases from V and 1 base from J; bases unmatched to any gene: 2. The V gene's germline CDR1 is SNHLY and CDR2 FYNNEI. The CDR3 DNA follows: TGTGCCAGCGGCGGGAGATCCTACAATGAGCAGTTCTTC. This gives the protein CASGGRSYNEQFF.

At least ten counts were recorded for this clone. The chain joins TRBV4-1 to TRBJ2-7, with D possibly TRBD1 on 6 matching bases. Deletions cut 2 bases from V and 3 bases from J, with 8 bases between. Germline CDR1 and CDR2: MGHRA and YSYEKL. This CDR3 has 13 residues. The CDR3 coding sequence is TGCGCCAGCAGCCAAACAGGGTACTACGAGCAGTACTTC. Its translation: CASSQTGYYEQYF.

The table lists this clone with a count of one. The CDR3 region has the DNA TGTGCCAGCAGCTTGCAGGTTCTCGACGAGCAGTACTTC. Amino acids: CASSLQVLDEQYF. The V and J genes are TRBV5-5 and TRBJ2-7; D remains unclear. CDR1 is SGHKS and CDR2 is YYEKEE in the germline V gene (reference sequence). The CDR3 runs to 13 residues. V lost 1 base, J lost 5 bases, and 10 bases lay in between.

This rearrangement joins TRBV12-1 to TRBJ2-1; the table's TRBD2 call for D was not verified on the DNA. TRBV12-1 is an annotated pseudogene. CDR3 length equals 15 residues. The CDR3 loop reads CASSSPQGRVNEQFF. Written as DNA, the CDR3 is TGTGCCAGCAGCTCACCTCAGGGGAGGGTCAATGAGCAGTTCTTC.